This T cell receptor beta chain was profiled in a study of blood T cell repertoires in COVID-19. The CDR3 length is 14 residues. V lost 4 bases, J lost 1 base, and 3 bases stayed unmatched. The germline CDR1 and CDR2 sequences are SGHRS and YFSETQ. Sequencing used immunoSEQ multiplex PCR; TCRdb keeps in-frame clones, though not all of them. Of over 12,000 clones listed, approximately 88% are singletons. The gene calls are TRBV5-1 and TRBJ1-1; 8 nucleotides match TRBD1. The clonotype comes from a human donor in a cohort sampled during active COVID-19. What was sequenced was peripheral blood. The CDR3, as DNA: TGCGCCAGCAGCGCAACAGGGGGGAACACTGAAGCTTTCTTT. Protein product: CASSATGGNTEAFF.